One and the same sample provided the 29 T cell receptor beta chains below, sequenced in a study of cytomegalovirus exposure and HLA in healthy donors. The PCR was carried out with 60 Vbeta primers and 13 Jbeta primers. The protocol was immunoSEQ multiplex PCR, while the TCRdb copy is restricted to in-frame clones and leaves out a portion. The profile shows 150,000 to 200,000 clones, about four fifths of them singletons. The sample was PBMCs. Receptors were obtained from a girl between 5 and 17 years old in good health and CMV-seropositive.

The rearrangement joins TRBV5-1 to TRBJ2-7; D may be TRBD1 (6 bases). Germline lookup yields CDR1 SGHRS and CDR2 YFSETQ. This CDR3 has 13 amino acids. Deletions cut 3 bases from V and 5 bases from J, with 12 bases between. This CDR3 reads CASSYSRGNEQYF. Here the CDR3 DNA reads TGCGCCAGCAGCTACTCCAGGGGAAACGAGCAGTACTTC. Variable domain in full (rest from reference TRBV5-1 and TRBJ2-7): KAGVTQTPRYLIKTRGQQVTLSCSPISGHRSVSWYQQTPGQGLQFLFEYFSETQRNKGNFPGRFSGRQFSNSRSEMNVSTLELGDSALYLCASSYSRGNEQYFGPGTRLTVT.

The V call is TRBV10-3, the J call TRBJ2-3; TRBD2 agrees at 10 bases. The CDR3 spans 18 residues. The germline CDR1 and CDR2 sequences are ENHRY and SYGVKD. V shed 11 bases and J 0 bases; nucleotides not matched to a gene: 17. The CDR3 loop reads CAAGQGASGGPSTDTQYF. DNA for the CDR3: TGTGCCGCCGGACAGGGAGCTAGCGGGGGCCCTAGCACAGATACGCAGTATTTT.

The chain carries TRBV11-2 and TRBJ2-3; D is unclear. CDR3 length equals 14 residues. V was clipped by 2 bases and J by 2 bases, with 8 bases between them. CDR1 is SGHAT and CDR2 is FQNNGV in the germline V gene. Here the CDR3 reads CASSLRVFTDTQYF. In nucleotides, the CDR3 is TGTGCCAGCAGCTTACGCGTCTTCACAGATACGCAGTATTTT.

The V call is TRBV6-1, the J call TRBJ2-7; D is possibly TRBD1 (5 bases). The V gene's germline CDR1 is MNHNS and CDR2 SASEGT. This CDR3 is built from 15 residues. Deletions cut 8 bases from V and 6 bases from J, with 23 bases between. The chain's CDR3 is CASLRVFSSQGEQYF. Here the CDR3 DNA reads TGTGCCAGCCTCAGGGTGTTTTCGTCTCAGGGCGAGCAGTACTTC.

CDR3 coding DNA: TGTGCCAGCAGTGCCGGGACAGGGGGTTTCGGAAACACCATATATTTT. Protein: CASSAGTGGFGNTIYF. The chain uses TRBV27 and TRBJ1-3; 11 bases are shared with TRBD1. The V gene's germline CDR1 is MNHEY and CDR2 SMNVEV (reference sequence). J was trimmed by 4 bases and V by 5 bases; bases with no gene match: 7. The CDR3 length is 16 residues.

The V call is TRBV7-2, the J call TRBJ2-1; 11 bases align to TRBD2. This CDR3 spans 17 amino acids. V dropped 0 bases and J dropped 9; count of bases not matched to a gene: 10. The V gene's germline CDR1 is SGHTA and CDR2 FQGNSA. The CDR3 nucleotides are TGTGCCAGCAGCTTAGCGGGTAGCGGGGGGGCCTCGAGTGAGCAGTTCTTC. As protein: CASSLAGSGGASSEQFF.

V and J are TRBV6-5 and TRBJ1-1; a possible D gene is TRBD1 (5 bases). This CDR3 is 15 amino acids long. V was trimmed by 0 bases and J by 2 bases, leaving 10 bases between them. From germline, CDR1 is MNHEY and CDR2 SVGAGI. As DNA, the CDR3 is TGTGCCAGCAGTTACTCGGGGCAGCCTAACACTGAAGCTTTCTTT. Translation gives CASSYSGQPNTEAFF.

The chain uses TRBV6-6 and TRBJ1-3; D unclear. Germline lookup yields CDR1 MNHNY and CDR2 SVGAGI (reference sequence). Trimming removed 0 bases from V and 0 bases from J, with 6 bases in between. This CDR3 contains 15 residues. CDR3 sequence reads: CASSYSGSSGNTIYF. The CDR3 DNA sequence: TGTGCCAGCAGTTACTCAGGGAGCTCTGGAAACACCATATATTTT.

The rearrangement uses TRBV19 and TRBJ2-2; 7 bases match TRBD1. CDR3 length equals 14 residues. Germline trimming cut 8 bases from V and 3 bases from J; bases unmatched to any gene: 6. Germline V lookup: CDR1 LNHDA, CDR2 SQIVND (reference sequence). For the CDR3, the DNA is TGTGCCAGTGACCGGGACAGCCACACCGGGGAGCTGTTTTTT. This encodes CASDRDSHTGELFF. Together with reference TRBV19 and TRBJ2-2, the CDR3 gives the full variable domain: DGGITQSPKYLFRKEGQNVTLSCEQNLNHDAMYWYRQDPGQGLRLIYYSQIVNDFQKGDIAEGYSVSREKKESFPLTVTSAQKNPTAFYLCASDRDSHTGELFFGEGSRLTVL.

J is TRBJ1-2 and V is TRBV10-3; 8 nucleotides line up with TRBD1. The CDR3 loop spans 14 amino acids. Germline V gives CDR1 ENHRY, CDR2 SYGVKD. The V segment lost 7 bases and the J segment 2 bases; nucleotides outside the gene matches: 6. This chain's CDR3 is CAITGDRLNYGYTF. Here the CDR3 DNA reads TGTGCCATCACCGGGGACAGGTTAAACTATGGCTACACCTTC.

This chain links TRBV9 with TRBJ1-1, with D unclear. V shed 0 bases and J shed 4 bases, with 16 bases lying between them. This CDR3 contains 16 residues. Germline V gene sequence: CDR1 SGDLS, CDR2 YYNGEE. CDR3 region: CASSVGEGTFVTEAFF. CDR3 nucleotide sequence: TGTGCCAGCAGCGTAGGGGAGGGAACGTTTGTCACTGAAGCTTTCTTT.

The rearrangement links TRBV11-3 to TRBJ1-1; 9 nucleotides align to TRBD1. V was clipped by 5 bases and J by 3 bases; unmatched bases: 7. The length of the CDR3 is 15 residues. Germline CDR1 reads SGHNT; CDR2 reads YENEEA. The CDR3 loop is CASSTHRGQDTEAFF. CDR3 nucleotides: TGTGCCAGCAGCACCCACAGGGGGCAGGACACTGAAGCTTTCTTT.

Only a few counts were recorded for this clone. The V gene is TRBV4-1, the J gene TRBJ1-1; D is uncertain. Trimming cost V 0 bases and J 0 bases, with 14 bases left between them. The germline CDR1 and CDR2 sequences are MGHRA and YSYEKL. The CDR3 runs 17 residues. CDR3 region: CASSQEGFWELNTEAFF. The CDR3 DNA follows: TGCGCCAGCAGCCAAGAAGGTTTTTGGGAGCTGAACACTGAAGCTTTCTTT.

CDR3 protein: CSVPSGGAGWETQYF. In DNA form, the CDR3 reads TGCAGCGTACCTAGCGGGGGTGCGGGGTGGGAGACCCAGTACTTC. The chain uses TRBV29-1 and TRBJ2-5; 10 positions match TRBD2. The ends lost 6 bases at V and 5 bases at J; junction bases unmatched: 12. This CDR3 region has 15 residues. The germline V gene encodes CDR1 SQVTM and CDR2 ANQGSEA. The full variable domain, completed using reference TRBV29-1 and TRBJ2-5, is SAVISQKPSRDICQRGTSLTIQCQVDSQVTMMFWYRQQPGQSLTLIATANQGSEATYESGFVIDKFPISRPNLTFSTLTVSNMSPEDSSIYLCSVPSGGAGWETQYFGPGTRLLVL.

This clone was seen once. This chain connects TRBV15 to TRBJ1-5, with TRBD1 matching 9 bases. V gave up 2 bases and J gave up 6 bases; unmatched junction bases: 5. The germline V gene encodes CDR1 LNHNV and CDR2 YYDKDF (reference sequence). This CDR3 comprises 15 residues. For the CDR3, the DNA is TGTGCCACCAGCAGATGGACAGGGGAAAGTCAGCCCCAGCATTTT. Amino acid sequence: CATSRWTGESQPQHF.

The V call is TRBV7-9, the J call TRBJ2-7; 9 bases match TRBD2. The CDR3 is 12 amino acids. Germline V gene data show CDR1 as SEHNR and CDR2 as FQNEAQ (reference sequence). The V segment lost 6 bases and the J segment 6 bases; nucleotides outside the gene matches: 3. CDR3 sequence reads: CASRGTSSEQYF. The CDR3 nucleotides read TGTGCCAGCAGGGGGACTAGCAGCGAGCAGTACTTC.

The chain has TRBV6-5 and TRBJ2-7; the D gene is possibly TRBD1 (5 bases). The CDR3 spans 14 residues. V lost 5 bases to trimming and J lost 3 bases, with 14 bases between them. Germline-derived CDR1 and CDR2 are MNHEY and SVGAGI. CDR3 in DNA: TGTGCCAGCAGTCCAGGGCTTGGAAACTACGAGCAGTACTTC. It is translated as CASSPGLGNYEQYF.

The chain uses TRBV6-5 and TRBJ1-2; TRBD1 aligns across 7 bases. V shed 5 bases, J shed 8 bases, and the junction held 5 bases outside the gene matches. Germline V gene sequence: CDR1 MNHEY, CDR2 SVGAGI. The CDR3 has 12 amino acids. Written as DNA, the CDR3 is TGTGCCAGCAGTACGACAGGGCAAGGCTACACCTTC. This sequence encodes CASSTTGQGYTF.

This chain connects TRBV2 to TRBJ1-1; D is ambiguous. V was pared by 3 bases and J by 11 bases, with 7 bases between. Per germline, CDR1 SNHLY and CDR2 FYNNEI. The CDR3 contains 10 residues. CDR3 sequence: CASSESGAFF. As DNA, the CDR3 is TGTGCCAGCAGTGAGTCGGGGGCTTTCTTT.

In its sample, this clone was seen once. V usage is TRBV28 and J usage is TRBJ2-1; tentative D call: TRBD1 (5 bases). Trimming removed 8 bases at V and 9 bases at J, with 20 bases between. Per the germline V gene, CDR1 is MDHEN and CDR2 is SYDVKM. This CDR3 spans 14 amino acids. In DNA, the CDR3 is TGTGCCAGCCTCCCGGTGACCCCCCAGGGTGAGCAGTTCTTC. Protein: CASLPVTPQGEQFF.

The rearrangement uses TRBV5-1 and TRBJ2-1; 8 nucleotides agree with TRBD2. V lost 0 bases to trimming and J lost 3 bases; unmatched junction nucleotides: 5. Per the germline V gene, CDR1 is SGHRS and CDR2 is YFSETQ. The CDR3 sequence is 16 residues long. CDR3: CASSLGAAGGYNEQFF. CDR3 bases: TGCGCCAGCAGCTTGGGGGCGGCGGGGGGCTACAATGAGCAGTTCTTC.

V usage is TRBV10-3 and J usage is TRBJ1-1, with 12 bases aligning to TRBD1. Trimming at V came to 4 bases and at J to 4 bases, leaving 4 bases not matched to a gene. The CDR3 runs 15 residues. The V gene's germline CDR1 is ENHRY and CDR2 SYGVKD. CDR3: CAISVEGQGATEAFF. In DNA form, the CDR3 reads TGTGCCATCAGTGTGGAGGGACAGGGGGCCACTGAAGCTTTCTTT.

The V call is TRBV6-4, the J call TRBJ2-1; TRBD2 matches at 11 bases. Germline CDR1 and CDR2: MRHNA and SNTAGT. V shed 5 bases, J shed 8 bases, and the junction held 11 bases outside the gene matches. The CDR3 contains 16 residues. The CDR3 DNA follows: TGTGCCAGCAGTCATTTAGCGGGGGGGCCAGGGGATGAGCAGTTCTTC. Its protein is CASSHLAGGPGDEQFF.

This chain connects TRBV30 to TRBJ1-2; 7 bases are shared with TRBD1. The CDR3 covers 11 residues. Trimming took 5 bases from V and 5 from J; bases not matched to a gene: 2. CDR1 is GTSNPN and CDR2 is SVGIG in the germline V gene (reference sequence). CDR3 DNA: TGTGCCTGGGAACAGGGGTATGGCTACACCTTC. This translates into CAWEQGYGYTF.

V usage is TRBV7-2 and J usage is TRBJ1-5; 7 nucleotides align to TRBD1. Unmatched junction bases numbered 11, after V lost 4 bases and J lost 5 bases. The CDR3 contains 16 residues. Germline CDR1 reads SGHTA; CDR2 reads FQGNSA. For the CDR3, the DNA is TGTGCCAGCAGCTGGGGCTACAGGGGCCCAGATCAGCCCCAGCATTTT. The encoded protein is CASSWGYRGPDQPQHF.

The V and J genes are TRBV2 and TRBJ2-5; TRBD2 matches 7 bases. V shed 7 bases, J shed 0 bases, and the junction held 5 bases outside the gene matches. This CDR3 has 14 amino acids. Germline CDR1 is SNHLY and CDR2 is FYNNEI. This chain's CDR3 is CASTSGEYQETQYF. The CDR3, as DNA: TGTGCCAGCACGAGCGGGGAGTACCAAGAGACCCAGTACTTC.

This clone was seen only once. CDR3 coding DNA: TGTGCCAGCAGCCAGGGGGTGTCCTATAATTCACCCCTCCACTTT. Its translation: CASSQGVSYNSPLHF. V usage is TRBV7-8 and J usage is TRBJ1-6; 7 nucleotides match TRBD1. J lost 1 base, V lost 5 bases, and 2 bases had no gene match. The CDR3 consists of 15 residues. Germline V CDR1 and CDR2: SGHVS, FQNEAQ.

This chain uses TRBV7-2 with TRBJ2-7, with TRBD1 matching over 8 bases. V was clipped by 5 bases and J by 1 base; unmatched bases: 7. The CDR3 sequence is 15 residues long. Germline CDR1 reads SGHTA; CDR2 reads FQGNSA. The CDR3 is CASSVAGQASYEQYF. Here the CDR3 DNA reads TGTGCCAGCAGCGTTGCGGGACAGGCTTCCTACGAGCAGTACTTC. The full variable domain, its missing parts supplied by reference TRBV7-2 and TRBJ2-7, is GAGVSQSPSNKVTEKGKDVELRCDPISGHTALYWYRQSLGQGLEFLIYFQGNSAPDKSGLPSDRFSAERTGGSVSTLTIQRTQQEDSAVYLCASSVAGQASYEQYFGPGTRLTVT.

This clone was observed a single time. The chain carries TRBV7-9 and TRBJ2-3; 9 nucleotides match TRBD2. Trimming removed 6 bases from V and 5 bases from J; junction bases left unmatched: 6. The germline CDR1 and CDR2 sequences are SEHNR and FQNEAQ (reference sequence). The CDR3 spans 14 residues. Here the CDR3 DNA reads TGTGCCAGCAGACCGGGACTAGCCGAAGATACGCAGTATTTT. Translated: CASRPGLAEDTQYF.